The present T cell receptor beta chain was sequenced within a study of PD-L1 blockade in urothelial cancer. As for the study in general: Prior exposure to chemotherapy in patients amounted to 0 to 3 regimens received. Study-wide findings and caveats: Blood clones associated with the tumor expanded more at 3 weeks in durable-benefit patients.

Germline V CDR1 and CDR2: SEHNR, FQNEAQ (reference sequence). There are 13 residues in the CDR3. V shed 1 base and J shed 13 bases, with 16 bases lying between them. As to time point: pretreatment peripheral blood. Urothelial carcinoma affected the patients, and it was locally advanced or metastatic. Between 1 and 8 samples, pretreatment and on-treatment, were given by each patient. Assay used: immunoSEQ multiplex PCR; TCRdb lists only in-frame clones, some missing. The table includes more than 75,000 clones, roughly 89% detected once. Details on this clone: Its antigen is undetermined.

The rearrangement links TRBV7-9 to TRBJ2-5; tentatively, D is TRBD1 (6 bases). Sequenced material: PBMCs, taken around atezolizumab (anti-PD-L1) treatment. The origin of this receptor is a man in his sixties with urothelial cancer. CDR3 DNA: TGTGCCAGCAGCTTAGTGGAGCAGGGGTTGTTGTACTTC. Translated, it gives CASSLVEQGLLYF.